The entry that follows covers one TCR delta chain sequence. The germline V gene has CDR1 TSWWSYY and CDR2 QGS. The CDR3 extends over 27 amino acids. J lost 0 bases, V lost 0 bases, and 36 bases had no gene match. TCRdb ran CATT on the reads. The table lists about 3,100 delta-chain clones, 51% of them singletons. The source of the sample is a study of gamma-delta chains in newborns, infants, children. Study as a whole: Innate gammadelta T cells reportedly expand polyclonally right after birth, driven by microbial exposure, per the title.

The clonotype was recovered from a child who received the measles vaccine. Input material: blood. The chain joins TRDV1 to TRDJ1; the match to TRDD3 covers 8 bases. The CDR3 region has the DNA TGTGCTCTTGGGGAACTCGCTCTACTCCCATACTGGGGATACCACCCCGCAAAAGGAGTATACACCGATAAACTCATCTTT. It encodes CALGELALLPYWGYHPAKGVYTDKLIF.